The table lists the clone carrying this TCR beta chain with many counts. Its cognate antigen is unknown. The data stem from a study of breast tumors, draining lymph nodes, adjacent tissues. Samples came from axillary lymph nodes draining the breast cancer. Trimming cost V 0 bases and J 14 bases; bases outside gene matches: 18. CDR3 length equals 16 residues. Per the germline V gene, CDR1 is DFQATT and CDR2 is SNEGSKA (reference sequence). From the multiplex PCR reads, TCRdb called clonotypes with MiXCR, one entry per CDR3 protein. The sample has about 94,000 distinct CDR3 sequences; about 27% are singletons. Regarding the study as a whole: The data were judged consistent with most tumor T cells coming from lymph node and expanding in tumor. Luminal-like breast cancer showed significantly greater tumor-nontumor repertoire similarity than basal-like breast cancer did. Tumor T cell lymph node origin was a supported hypothesis, not proven. Compared with lymph nodes, tumors were less diverse; compared with nontumor tissue, more.

The sequence was obtained from a female donor with breast cancer. Some clones in this sample may be carry-over from other donors' samples. Sequencing used axillary lymph node tissue. The chain recombines TRBV20-1 with TRBJ2-1, with TRBD2 matching 8 bases. The CDR3 coding sequence is TGCAGTGCTAGAGATTCTCGGACTAGCCTCGGATTGGTGGAGTTCTTC. It specifies CSARDSRTSLGLVEFF.